Shown below are 15 T cell receptor beta chains from a single sample sequenced in a study of technical replicates of blood from several donors. The protocol was immunoSEQ multiplex PCR, while the TCRdb copy is restricted to in-frame clones and leaves out a portion. This sample has tens of thousands of clones; around 93% occur once, and the top ten carry about 4.4%. The sequencing sample was made of PBMCs. The receptors stem from a human donor in good health. Some clones in this sample may be carry-over from other donors' samples.

V and J are TRBV6-5 and TRBJ1-3; D unresolved. This CDR3 spans 14 amino acids. V was shortened by 7 bases and J by 0 bases, with 10 bases between the two germline ends. The germline V gene has CDR1 MNHEY and CDR2 SVGAGI. The DNA of the CDR3 is TGTGCCAGCACTATGGGCGTCTCTGGAAACACCATATATTTT. Amino acids: CASTMGVSGNTIYF.

The genes are TRBV14 and TRBJ2-7; 10 bases align to TRBD1. The CDR3 contains 15 residues. CDR1 is SGHDN, CDR2 FVKESK, per germline. With V trimmed by 3 bases and J by 3 bases, 5 bases remained unmatched. This CDR3 reads CASSQPGQGFYEQYF. As DNA, the CDR3 is TGTGCCAGCAGCCAGCCGGGACAGGGGTTCTACGAGCAGTACTTC. The complete variable domain, with remaining parts taken from reference TRBV14 and TRBJ2-7, reads EAGVTQFPSHSVIEKGQTVTLRCDPISGHDNLYWYRRVMGKEIKFLLHFVKESKQDESGMPNNRFLAERTGGTYSTLKVQPAELEDSGVYFCASSQPGQGFYEQYFGPGTRLTVT.

This chain connects TRBV9 to TRBJ1-2, with D possibly matching TRBD1 (6 bases). V lost 4 bases, J lost 5 bases, and 15 bases lay in between. Germline CDR1 reads SGDLS; CDR2 reads YYNGEE. The CDR3 extends over 14 amino acids. This CDR3 reads CASSTSGTLYGYTF. The CDR3 DNA is TGTGCCAGCAGCACCTCGGGGACATTGTATGGCTACACCTTC.

This clone was counted a single time. This chain joins TRBV19 and TRBJ1-6; D is unclear. The V gene lost 3 bases and the J gene lost 11 bases, with 8 bases spanning the gap. The CDR3 has 12 residues. The V gene's germline CDR1 is LNHDA and CDR2 SQIVND (reference sequence). This CDR3 is CASSIGPAPLHF. In DNA form, the CDR3 reads TGTGCCAGTAGTATTGGGCCGGCACCCCTCCACTTT.

The chain links TRBV10-3 to TRBJ1-1, with D unclear. CDR1 is ENHRY, CDR2 SYGVKD, per germline. The CDR3 runs 13 residues. V lost 6 bases to trimming and J lost 6 bases, with 14 bases between them. This chain's CDR3 is CAIRPTVNAEAFF. CDR3 in DNA: TGTGCCATCAGGCCTACAGTTAACGCTGAAGCTTTCTTT.

As to this clone: Mismatch with germline at one junction end may stem from a read error. The chain couples TRBV6-1 to TRBJ1-2, with 7 bases aligning to TRBD1. The CDR3 has 13 residues. The V gene's germline CDR1 is MNHNS and CDR2 SASEGT. The CDR3 DNA reads TGTGCCAGCAGGGAAGGGGGCAACTATGGCTACACCTTC. The encoded protein is CASREGGNYGYTF.

This rearrangement joins TRBV4-3 to TRBJ2-3; 11 nucleotides align to TRBD2. The CDR3 runs 18 residues. Trimming cost V 0 bases and J 3 bases; bases outside gene matches: 8. Germline V gene lookup returns CDR1 LGHNA and CDR2 YSLEER. In DNA form, the CDR3 reads TGCGCCAGCAGCCAAGACAGGGCTAGCGGGGGGATGACAGATACGCAGTATTTT. Its translation is CASSQDRASGGMTDTQYF.

The chain uses TRBV30 and TRBJ1-6; D is perhaps TRBD1 (6 bases). This CDR3 has 18 amino acids. The V and J ends lost 6 bases and 4 bases respectively, with 25 bases between them. Germline V gene sequence: CDR1 GTSNPN, CDR2 SVGIG (reference sequence). As DNA, the CDR3 is TGTGCCTGTAGGGGGGGCTTGGAGACACAGTCTTATAATTCACCCCTCCACTTT. Translating gives CACRGGLETQSYNSPLHF.

CDR3 residues: CASRPTGGQYYGYTF. The CDR3 region has the DNA TGCGCCAGCAGACCGACAGGGGGCCAGTACTATGGCTACACCTTC. V usage is TRBV23-1 and J usage is TRBJ1-2, with 10 nucleotides matching TRBD1. TRBV23-1 belongs to the ORF category, with a function that is uncertain. CDR3 length: 15 amino acids. Trimming removed 6 bases from V and 3 bases from J; junction bases left unmatched: 7.

The genes are TRBV25-1 and TRBJ1-2; D is possibly TRBD1 (5 bases). This CDR3 spans 13 amino acids. V was trimmed by 3 bases and J by 7 bases, leaving 12 bases between them. Germline CDR1 is MGHDK and CDR2 is SYGVNS. In nucleotides, the CDR3 is TGTGCCAGCAGTGATAGTCAGGGTCGTGGCTACACCTTC. Residues: CASSDSQGRGYTF.

The V and J genes are TRBV7-3 and TRBJ2-1; TRBD1 matches 7 bases. Germline CDR1 and CDR2: SGHTA and FQGTGA. This CDR3 spans 13 amino acids. V was pared by 5 bases and J by 12 bases, with 10 bases of the junction left unmatched. The CDR3 bases are TGTGCCAGCAGCGCCGGGACAGCTCGGGGGCAGTTCTTC. This codes for CASSAGTARGQFF. Together with reference TRBV7-3 and TRBJ2-1, the CDR3 gives the full variable domain: GAGVSQTPSNKVTEKGKYVELRCDPISGHTALYWYRQSLGQGPEFLIYFQGTGAADDSGLPNDRFFAVRPEGSVSTLKIQRTERGDSAVYLCASSAGTARGQFFGPGTRLTVL.

The chain is built from TRBV7-2 and TRBJ1-5; 10 bases map to TRBD1. This CDR3 spans 14 amino acids. V gave up 4 bases and J gave up 6 bases; unmatched junction bases: 3. The V gene's germline CDR1 is SGHTA and CDR2 FQGNSA. CDR3 amino acids: CASSSDRGRQPQHF. The CDR3 DNA is TGTGCCAGCAGCTCCGACAGGGGGCGTCAGCCCCAGCATTTT.

This chain joins TRBV5-4 and TRBJ1-6; TRBD1 aligns across 10 bases. Unmatched junction bases numbered 7, after V lost 4 bases and J lost 6 bases. CDR3 size: 16 residues. Germline CDR1 and CDR2: SGHNT and YYREEE (reference sequence). CDR3 bases: TGTGCCAGCAGCCCGGACAGGGGGTTTCTTAATTCACCCCTCCACTTT. Protein product: CASSPDRGFLNSPLHF.

CDR3 region: CASSYRGGQPQHF. The CDR3 DNA reads as TGTGCCAGCAGTTACAGGGGAGGGCAGCCCCAGCATTTT. The J gene is TRBJ1-5, the V gene TRBV6-5, with D maybe TRBD1 (5 bases). Trimming pared 2 bases from V and 7 bases from J, leaving 9 bases between. This CDR3 has 13 amino acids. Per germline, CDR1 MNHEY and CDR2 SVGAGI.

This clone was counted a single time. The chain combines TRBV14 with TRBJ1-3; a possible D gene is TRBD1 (6 bases). Trimming removed 1 base at V and 2 bases at J, with 9 bases between. CDR1 is SGHDN and CDR2 is FVKESK in the germline V gene. This CDR3 comprises 15 residues. As DNA, the CDR3 is TGTGCCAGCAGCCAAGTCAGGGGAACTGGAAACACCATATATTTT. It encodes CASSQVRGTGNTIYF.